The clone carrying this TCR beta chain was detected many times. The antigen is undetermined. These data come from a study of human T cells and chemical hapten exposure. Study conclusions and caveats: After DPC sensitization, TCRs above 1 in 1000 frequency showed no change. Patch test score tracked positively with PT1 expanded TCR counts.

Time point noted: pre-sensitization, week 0. Treatment here: therapeutic diphenylcyclopropenone sensitization with weekly scalp DPC. At every patch-test visit, blood was drawn before the patch test was applied. Individual cDNA molecules in this library carried unique molecular identifiers. Using its own MiXCR run on the RACE reads, TCRdb lists one record per CDR3 protein. Of about 350,000 distinct CDR3 sequences listed, over 5% are singletons. The TCR comes from a woman aged 18-30 years with alopecia areata. Some clones in this sample may be carry-over from other donors' samples. This material consisted of whole blood, taken in connection with sensitization to the hapten diphenylcyclopropenone (DPC).

DNA of the CDR3: TGTGCCAGCAGTTTTGATGATTGGACTGAAGCTTTCTTT. Its translation: CASSFDDWTEAFF. The V gene is TRBV28, the J gene TRBJ1-1, with no clear D. Trimming cost V 3 bases and J 5 bases, with 10 bases left between them. Germline lookup yields CDR1 MDHEN and CDR2 SYDVKM. The CDR3 extends over 13 amino acids.